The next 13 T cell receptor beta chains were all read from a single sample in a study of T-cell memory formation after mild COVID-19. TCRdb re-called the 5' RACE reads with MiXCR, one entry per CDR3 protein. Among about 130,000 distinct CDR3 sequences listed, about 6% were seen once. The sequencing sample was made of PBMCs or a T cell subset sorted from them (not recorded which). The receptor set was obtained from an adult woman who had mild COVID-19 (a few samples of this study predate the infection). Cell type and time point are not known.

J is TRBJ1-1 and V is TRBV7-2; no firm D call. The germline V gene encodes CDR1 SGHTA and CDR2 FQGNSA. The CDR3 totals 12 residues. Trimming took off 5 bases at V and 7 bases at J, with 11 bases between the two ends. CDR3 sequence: CASSPRRNEAFF. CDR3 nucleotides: TGTGCCAGCAGCCCAAGGCGTAATGAAGCTTTCTTT.

The DNA of the CDR3 is TGTGCCAGCAGTTACTCGCTAGCGGCTTCTAGCACAGATACGCAGTATTTT. Translated: CASSYSLAASSTDTQYF. V gene TRBV6-6 combines with J gene TRBJ2-3; 7 bases are a match to TRBD2. Germline loops: CDR1 MNHNY, CDR2 SVGAGI (reference sequence). The CDR3 length is 17 residues. V shed 0 bases, J shed 0 bases, and the junction held 6 bases outside the gene matches.

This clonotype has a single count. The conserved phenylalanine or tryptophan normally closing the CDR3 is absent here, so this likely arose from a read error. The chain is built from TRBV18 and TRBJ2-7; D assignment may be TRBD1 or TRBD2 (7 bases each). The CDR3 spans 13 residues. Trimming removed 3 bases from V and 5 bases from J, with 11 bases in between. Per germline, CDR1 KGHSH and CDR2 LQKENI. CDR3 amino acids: CASSPTGRDEQYL. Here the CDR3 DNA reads TGTGCCAGCTCACCGACAGGGAGGGACGAGCAGTACTTA.

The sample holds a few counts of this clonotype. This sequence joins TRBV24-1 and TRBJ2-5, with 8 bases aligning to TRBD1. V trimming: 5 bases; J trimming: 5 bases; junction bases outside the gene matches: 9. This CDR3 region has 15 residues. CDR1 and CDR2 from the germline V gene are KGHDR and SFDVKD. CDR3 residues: CATSGGQGLHETQYF. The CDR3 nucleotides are TGTGCCACCAGTGGCGGACAGGGCCTTCATGAGACCCAGTACTTC.

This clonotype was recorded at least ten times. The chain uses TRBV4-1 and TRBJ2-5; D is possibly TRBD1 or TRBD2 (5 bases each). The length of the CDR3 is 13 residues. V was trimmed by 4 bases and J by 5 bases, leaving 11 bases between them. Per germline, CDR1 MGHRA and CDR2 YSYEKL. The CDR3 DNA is TGCGCCAGCAGCCTGGGACCGGGGGAGACCCAGTACTTC. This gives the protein CASSLGPGETQYF.

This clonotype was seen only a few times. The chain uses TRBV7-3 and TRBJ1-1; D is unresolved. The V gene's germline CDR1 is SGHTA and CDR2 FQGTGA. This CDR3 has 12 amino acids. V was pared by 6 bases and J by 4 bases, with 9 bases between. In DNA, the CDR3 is TGTGCCAGCAGAGGTTTCGGCACTGAAGCTTTCTTT. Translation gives CASRGFGTEAFF.

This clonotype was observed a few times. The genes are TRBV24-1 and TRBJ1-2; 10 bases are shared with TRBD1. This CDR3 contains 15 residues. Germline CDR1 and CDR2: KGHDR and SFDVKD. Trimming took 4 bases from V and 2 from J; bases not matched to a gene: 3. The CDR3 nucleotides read TGTGCCACCAGTGAGCCGGGACAGGGGAACTATGGCTACACCTTC. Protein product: CATSEPGQGNYGYTF.

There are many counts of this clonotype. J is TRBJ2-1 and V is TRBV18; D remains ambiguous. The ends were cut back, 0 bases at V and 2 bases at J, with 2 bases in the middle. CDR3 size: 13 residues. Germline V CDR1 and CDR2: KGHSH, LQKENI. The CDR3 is CASSPPTYNEQFF. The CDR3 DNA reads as TGTGCCAGCTCACCACCCACCTACAATGAGCAGTTCTTC.

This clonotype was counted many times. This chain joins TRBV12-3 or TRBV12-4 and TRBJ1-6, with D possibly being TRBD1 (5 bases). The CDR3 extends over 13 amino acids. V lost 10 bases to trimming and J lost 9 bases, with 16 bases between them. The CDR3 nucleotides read TGTGCCACGACCCGGGACCGTCGTTCACCCCTCCACTTT. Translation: CATTRDRRSPLHF.

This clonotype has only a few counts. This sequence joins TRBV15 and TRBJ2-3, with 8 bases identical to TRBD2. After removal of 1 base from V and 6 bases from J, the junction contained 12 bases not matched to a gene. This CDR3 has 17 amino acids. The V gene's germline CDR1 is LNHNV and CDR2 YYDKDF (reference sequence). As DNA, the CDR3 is TGTGCCACCAGCAGAGCCGGGAGGGGTCAGTCGACGGATACGCAGTATTTT. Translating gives CATSRAGRGQSTDTQYF.

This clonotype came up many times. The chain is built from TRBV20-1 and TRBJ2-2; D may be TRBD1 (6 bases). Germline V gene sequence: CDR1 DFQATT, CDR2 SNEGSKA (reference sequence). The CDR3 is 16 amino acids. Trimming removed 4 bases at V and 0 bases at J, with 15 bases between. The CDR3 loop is CSAINNREPNTGELFF. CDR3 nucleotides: TGCAGTGCTATAAACAACAGGGAACCGAACACCGGGGAGCTGTTTTTT.

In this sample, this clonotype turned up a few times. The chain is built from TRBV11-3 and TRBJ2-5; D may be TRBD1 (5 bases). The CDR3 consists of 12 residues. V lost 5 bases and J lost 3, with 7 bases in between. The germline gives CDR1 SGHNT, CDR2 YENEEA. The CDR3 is CASSPREETQYF. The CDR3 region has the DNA TGTGCCAGCAGCCCCAGGGAAGAGACCCAGTACTTC. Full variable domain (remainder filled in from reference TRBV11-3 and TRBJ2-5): EAGVVQSPRYKIIEKKQPVAFWCNPISGHNTLYWYLQNLGQGPELLIRYENEEAVDDSQLPKDRFSAERLKGVDSTLKIQPAELGDSAVYLCASSPREETQYFGPGTRLLVL.

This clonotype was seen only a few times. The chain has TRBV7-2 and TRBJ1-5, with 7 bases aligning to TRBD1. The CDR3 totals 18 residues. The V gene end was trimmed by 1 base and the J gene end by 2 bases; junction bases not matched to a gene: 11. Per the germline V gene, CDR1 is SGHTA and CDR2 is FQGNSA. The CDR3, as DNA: TGTGCCAGCAGCTTAGTACGGAGGCAGGGGGGAGGCAATCAGCCCCAGCATTTT. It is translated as CASSLVRRQGGGNQPQHF.